These T cell receptor beta chains were read from a single sample in a study of early T cells in non-severe SARS-CoV-2 infection. TCRdb reprocessed the 5' RACE reads via MiXCR and lists one record per CDR3 protein. This sample yields around 70,000 distinct CDR3 sequences, of which 9% to 15% are seen a single time; roughly 3.9% belongs to the top ten. The sequenced material came from whole blood. These receptors were obtained from an adult who was a healthcare worker with PCR-confirmed SARS-CoV-2 infection or an uninfected control (not recorded which). Each CDR3 is given with its conserved first and last residue. A D gene is named only where the DNA matches it firmly. Clone size, where shown, is once, few, many, or a class for clones that have expanded.

TRBV29-1,.,TRBJ2-6,.,CSVTGQNSGANVLTF,TGCAGCGTAACCGGACAGAACTCTGGGGCCAACGTCCTGACTTTC
TRBV6-1,TRBD1,TRBJ2-6,many,CASSEQGAGANVLTF,TGTGCCAGCAGTGAACAGGGGGCTGGGGCCAACGTCCTGACTTTC
TRBV25-1,.,TRBJ1-2,.,CASIGFGDGYTF,TGTGCCAGCATTGGGTTTGGAGATGGCTACACCTTC
TRBV24-1,TRBD2,TRBJ2-3,many,CATHAGGSTDTQYF,TGTGCCACCCACGCGGGAGGGAGCACAGATACGCAGTATTTT
TRBV3-1,TRBD2,TRBJ2-1,.,CASSQGGQASGRGEQFF,TGTGCCAGCAGCCAAGGAGGTCAGGCTAGCGGGAGGGGTGAGCAGTTCTTC
TRBV28,TRBD2,TRBJ2-7,many,CASSFPSGSREQYF,TGTGCCAGCAGTTTCCCTAGCGGGAGTCGCGAGCAGTACTTC
TRBV27,TRBD2,TRBJ2-1,many,CASSLKREGNEQFF,TGTGCCAGCAGTTTAAAGCGGGAGGGGAATGAGCAGTTCTTC
TRBV23-1,.,TRBJ1-5,many,CASNYQPQHF,TGCGCCAGCAATTACCAGCCCCAGCATTTT
TRBV12-3/TRBV12-4,.,TRBJ1-2,.,CASTPGGYGYTF,TGTGCCAGCACTCCCGGGGGCTATGGCTACACCTTC
TRBV6-1,TRBD2,TRBJ2-7,many,CASSEQASGSYEQYF,TGTGCCAGCAGTGAACAGGCTAGCGGGTCCTACGAGCAGTACTTC
TRBV7-8,.,TRBJ2-1,many,CASSSLRASSYNEQFF,TGTGCCAGCAGCTCCTTAAGGGCAAGCTCCTACAATGAGCAGTTCTTC
TRBV21-1,.,TRBJ2-2,few,CANSHGDPGLAGSTGELFF,TGTGCCAACAGCCATGGGGATCCGGGACTAGCGGGCTCGACCGGGGAGCTGTTTTTT
TRBV28,.,TRBJ2-1,many,CASSLAGVDEQFF,TGTGCCAGCAGTTTAGCAGGGGTGGATGAGCAGTTCTTC
TRBV29-1,.,TRBJ2-5,.,CSVESGSGETQYF,TGCAGCGTTGAGTCTGGGAGCGGAGAGACCCAGTACTTC
TRBV20-1,.,TRBJ1-1,many,CSATPRVQAFF,TGCAGTGCCACACCCAGGGTACAAGCTTTCTTT
TRBV7-8,TRBD2,TRBJ2-1,many,CASSLELAESYNEQFF,TGTGCCAGCAGCTTAGAGCTAGCGGAATCCTACAATGAGCAGTTCTTC
TRBV27,.,TRBJ2-1,few,CASSRDGSSYNEQFF,TGTGCCAGCAGTCGTGACGGCAGCTCCTACAATGAGCAGTTCTTC
TRBV6-6,TRBD1,TRBJ1-2,.,CASSQDRNYGYTF,TGTGCCAGCAGTCAGGACAGGAACTATGGCTACACCTTC
TRBV3-1,TRBD2,TRBJ2-7,many,CASSHEGLGSYEQYF,TGTGCCAGCAGCCATGAAGGACTAGGCTCCTACGAGCAGTACTTC
TRBV28,TRBD2,TRBJ2-3,few,CASSPGTSGDTQYF,TGTGCCAGCAGCCCAGGGACTAGCGGAGATACGCAGTATTTT
TRBV29-1,.,TRBJ2-5,few,CSALRRETQYF,TGCAGCGCCCTGAGACGGGAGACCCAGTACTTC
TRBV5-1,.,TRBJ1-3,.,CASSLSNAGNTIYF,TGCGCCAGCAGCTTGTCGAATGCTGGAAACACCATATATTTT
TRBV6-1,TRBD2,TRBJ2-1,.,CASSELAGGRNEQFF,TGTGCCAGCAGTGAACTAGCGGGAGGGCGGAATGAGCAGTTCTTC
TRBV7-9,.,TRBJ2-1,many,CASSLGADYNEQFF,TGTGCCAGCAGCTTAGGGGCAGACTACAATGAGCAGTTCTTC
TRBV11-2,.,TRBJ2-7,.,CASSLEIYYEQYF,TGTGCCAGCAGCTTAGAGATATACTACGAGCAGTACTTC
TRBV5-1,.,TRBJ2-7,.,CASSAGYQNEQYF,TGTGCCAGCAGCGCCGGGTACCAGAACGAGCAGTACTTC
TRBV5-1,.,TRBJ2-5,.,CASSFYREGETQYF,TGCGCCAGCAGCTTCTACAGGGAAGGGGAGACCCAGTACTTC
TRBV27,.,TRBJ2-3,once,CASSNSGRTPDTQYF,TGTGCCAGCAGTAACAGCGGGCGTACCCCAGATACGCAGTATTTT
TRBV25-1,.,TRBJ2-7,.,CASSRGFYEQYF,TGTGCCAGCAGTAGGGGTTTCTACGAGCAGTACTTC
TRBV7-8,.,TRBJ2-5,many,CASSRAGGSQETQYF,TGTGCCAGCAGTAGAGCAGGAGGGTCCCAAGAGACCCAGTACTTC
TRBV6-5,TRBD2,TRBJ2-3,.,CASRGTSGRNTDTQYF,TGTGCCAGCAGGGGGACTAGCGGGAGAAACACAGATACGCAGTATTTT
TRBV7-9,TRBD2,TRBJ2-1,.,CASSLTILSGRGEQFF,TGTGCCAGCAGCTTGACAATCCTTAGCGGGAGGGGTGAGCAGTTCTTC
TRBV7-9,TRBD1,TRBJ1-4,few,CASSRTGVNEKLFF,TGTGCCAGCAGTCGGACAGGGGTTAATGAAAAACTGTTTTTT
TRBV12-2,.,TRBJ2-1,many,CASRREGSGLFNEQFF,TGTGCAAGTCGCAGGGAAGGTAGCGGGCTTTTCAATGAGCAGTTCTTC
TRBV29-1,.,TRBJ2-1,few,CSVGQAYNEQFF,TGCAGCGTTGGACAGGCCTACAATGAGCAGTTCTTC
TRBV3-1,.,TRBJ1-1,many,CASSQDLPTVNTEAFF,TGTGCCAGCAGCCAAGATCTCCCGACGGTGAACACTGAAGCTTTCTTT
TRBV7-2,.,TRBJ2-7,many,CASSLGRNYEQYF,TGTGCCAGCAGCTTAGGCAGGAACTACGAGCAGTACTTC
TRBV7-9,.,TRBJ2-7,many,CASSLVQDTYEQYF,TGTGCCAGCAGCTTAGTACAGGACACCTACGAGCAGTACTTC
TRBV9,.,TRBJ2-2,.,CASSVSTGELFF,TGTGCCAGCAGCGTATCTACCGGGGAGCTGTTTTTT
TRBV5-1,.,TRBJ2-2,few,CASSSSDAGELFF,TGCGCCAGCAGCTCGTCAGACGCCGGGGAGCTGTTTTTT
TRBV29-1,TRBD2,TRBJ2-7,few,CSVEEVAGVSYEQYF,TGCAGCGTTGAAGAGGTAGCGGGAGTCTCCTACGAGCAGTACTTC
TRBV2,.,TRBJ2-7,.,CASSSPPDPTRYEQYF,TGTGCCAGCAGCTCGCCGCCGGATCCCACGCGCTACGAGCAGTACTTC
TRBV12-3/TRBV12-4,.,TRBJ1-5,.,CASSFQRATNQPQHF,TGTGCCAGCAGTTTTCAGAGGGCGACCAATCAGCCCCAGCATTTT
TRBV28,.,TRBJ2-7,few,CASSAVQGPRVYEQYF,TGTGCCAGCAGTGCAGTGCAGGGGCCCAGGGTCTACGAGCAGTACTTC
TRBV2,TRBD2,TRBJ2-1,.,CASSRTSGINEQFF,TGTGCCAGCAGTAGGACTAGCGGGATCAATGAGCAGTTCTTC
TRBV7-6,.,TRBJ2-2,many,CASSSQGRTGELFF,TGTGCCAGCAGCTCCCAGGGGAGAACCGGGGAGCTGTTTTTT
TRBV4-1,.,TRBJ2-6,.,CASSSLASSGANVLTF,TGCGCCAGCAGCTCCCTAGCCAGCTCTGGGGCCAACGTCCTGACTTTC
TRBV30,TRBD2,TRBJ2-7,many,CAWIAAGGPWAEQYF,TGTGCCTGGATCGCGGCGGGAGGCCCTTGGGCCGAGCAGTACTTC
TRBV18,TRBD2,TRBJ2-1,many,CASSPLTSGRPYNEQFF,TGTGCCAGCTCACCACTAACTAGCGGGAGGCCCTACAATGAGCAGTTCTTC
TRBV7-9,TRBD1,TRBJ2-7,many,CASPSIPRGQGLYEQYF,TGTGCCAGCCCGTCGATACCAAGGGGACAGGGCCTTTACGAGCAGTACTTC
TRBV2,.,TRBJ1-1,.,CASSERQANTEAFF,TGTGCCAGCAGTGAAAGGCAGGCGAACACTGAAGCTTTCTTT
TRBV30,TRBD2,TRBJ2-3,.,CAWSGAGGPGPDTQYF,TGTGCCTGGAGCGGAGCGGGAGGGCCAGGGCCAGATACGCAGTATTTT
TRBV20-1,TRBD1,TRBJ2-3,.,CSARGQVTDTQYF,TGCAGTGCTAGGGGACAGGTCACAGATACGCAGTATTTT
TRBV29-1,.,TRBJ1-1,.,CSVQMTEDTEAFF,TGCAGCGTCCAGATGACTGAGGACACTGAAGCTTTCTTT